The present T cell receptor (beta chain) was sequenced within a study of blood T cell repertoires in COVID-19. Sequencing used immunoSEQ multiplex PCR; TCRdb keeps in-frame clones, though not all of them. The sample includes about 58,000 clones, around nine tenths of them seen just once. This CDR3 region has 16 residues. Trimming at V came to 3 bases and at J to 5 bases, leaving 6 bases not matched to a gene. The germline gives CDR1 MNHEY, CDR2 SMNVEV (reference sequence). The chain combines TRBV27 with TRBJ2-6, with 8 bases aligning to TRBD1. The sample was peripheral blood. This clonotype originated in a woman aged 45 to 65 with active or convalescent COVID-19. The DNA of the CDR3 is TGTGCCAGCAGTTTGGCAGGGGGCATGTGGGCCAACGTCCTGACTTTC. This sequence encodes CASSLAGGMWANVLTF.